The present TCR beta chain was sequenced within a study of cytomegalovirus exposure and HLA in healthy donors. This clone occurred once. Germline-derived CDR1 and CDR2 are MDHEN and SYDVKM. Between the trimmed V and J ends, which lost 8 bases and 3 bases, there was a span of 13 bases. The CDR3 runs 14 residues. This PCR relied on a set of 60 Vbeta primers and 13 Jbeta primers. Profiling relied on immunoSEQ multiplex PCR, and the TCRdb table lists in-frame clones only, not all of them. The sample has approximately 130,000 clones; 75% to 90% are singletons. Everyone who donated was a healthy bone marrow donor. These donors counted as nominally healthy when sampled, but unrecorded immune exposures were likely.

Sequencing used PBMCs. This receptor was taken from a woman aged 30 to 39 in good health and CMV-seropositive. V gene TRBV28 combines with J gene TRBJ2-2; D is undetermined. DNA for the CDR3: TGTGCCAGCTGCGACTCAGCCTACACCGGGGAGCTGTTTTTT. Translating gives CASCDSAYTGELFF.